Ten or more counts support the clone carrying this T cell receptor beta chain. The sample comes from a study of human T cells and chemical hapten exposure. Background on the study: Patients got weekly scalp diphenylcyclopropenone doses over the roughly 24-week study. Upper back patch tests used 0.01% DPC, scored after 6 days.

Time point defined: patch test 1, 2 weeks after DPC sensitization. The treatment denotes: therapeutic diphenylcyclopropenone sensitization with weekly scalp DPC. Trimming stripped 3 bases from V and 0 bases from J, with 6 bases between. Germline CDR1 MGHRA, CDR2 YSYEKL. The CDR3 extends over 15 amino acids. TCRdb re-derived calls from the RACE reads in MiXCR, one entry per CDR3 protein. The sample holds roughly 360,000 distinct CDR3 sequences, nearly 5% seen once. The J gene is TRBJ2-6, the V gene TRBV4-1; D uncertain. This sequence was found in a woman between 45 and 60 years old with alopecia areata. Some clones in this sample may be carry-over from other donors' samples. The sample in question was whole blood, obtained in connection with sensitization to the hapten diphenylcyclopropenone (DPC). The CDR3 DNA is TGCGCCAGCAGCCATCCCGGCTCTGGGGCCAACGTCCTGACTTTC. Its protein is CASSHPGSGANVLTF.